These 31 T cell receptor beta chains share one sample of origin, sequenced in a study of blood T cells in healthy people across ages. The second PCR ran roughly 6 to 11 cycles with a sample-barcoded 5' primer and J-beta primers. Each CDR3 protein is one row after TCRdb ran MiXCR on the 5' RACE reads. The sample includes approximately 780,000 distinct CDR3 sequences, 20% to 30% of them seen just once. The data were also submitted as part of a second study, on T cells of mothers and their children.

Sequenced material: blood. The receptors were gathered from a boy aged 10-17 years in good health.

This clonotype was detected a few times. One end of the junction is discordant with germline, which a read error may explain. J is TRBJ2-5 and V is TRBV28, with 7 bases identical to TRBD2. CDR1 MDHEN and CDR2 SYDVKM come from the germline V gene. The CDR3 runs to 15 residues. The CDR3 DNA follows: TGCGCCAGCAACCGTCCAAAGGGCGGGGGAGAGACCCAGTACTTC. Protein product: CASNRPKGGGETQYF.

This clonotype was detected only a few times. The CDR3 spells CASSLGDRARHYGYTF. CDR3 coding DNA: TGTGCCAGCAGTTTAGGGGACAGGGCCCGTCACTATGGCTACACCTTC. The chain is built from TRBV28 and TRBJ1-2; 9 positions match TRBD1. The germline gives CDR1 MDHEN, CDR2 SYDVKM. With V trimmed by 2 bases and J by 3 bases, 7 bases remained unmatched. CDR3 length: 16 amino acids.

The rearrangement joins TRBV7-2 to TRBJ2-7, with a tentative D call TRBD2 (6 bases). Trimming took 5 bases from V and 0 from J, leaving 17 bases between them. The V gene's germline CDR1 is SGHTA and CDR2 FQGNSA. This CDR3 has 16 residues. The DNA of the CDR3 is TGTGCCAGCAGCCTCGCCGGGACTTCCAGCTCCTACGAGCAGTACGTC. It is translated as CASSLAGTSSSYEQYV.

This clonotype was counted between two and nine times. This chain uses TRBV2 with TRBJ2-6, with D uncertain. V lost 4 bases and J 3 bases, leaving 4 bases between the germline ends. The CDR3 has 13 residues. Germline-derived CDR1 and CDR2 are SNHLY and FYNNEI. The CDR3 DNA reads TGTGCCAGCAGTGGGATTGGGGCCAACGTCCTGACTTTC. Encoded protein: CASSGIGANVLTF. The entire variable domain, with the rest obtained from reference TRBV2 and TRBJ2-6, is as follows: EPEVTQTPSHQVTQMGQEVILRCVPISNHLYFYWYRQILGQKVEFLVSFYNNEISEKSEIFDDQFSVERPDGSNFTLKIRSTKLEDSAMYFCASSGIGANVLTFGAGSRLTVL.

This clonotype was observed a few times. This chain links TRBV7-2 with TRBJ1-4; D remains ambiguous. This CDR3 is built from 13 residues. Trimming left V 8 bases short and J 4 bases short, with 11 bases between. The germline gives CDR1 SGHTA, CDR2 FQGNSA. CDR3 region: CASGRRVNEKLFF. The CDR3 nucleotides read TGTGCCAGCGGCAGGAGGGTTAATGAAAAACTGTTTTTT.

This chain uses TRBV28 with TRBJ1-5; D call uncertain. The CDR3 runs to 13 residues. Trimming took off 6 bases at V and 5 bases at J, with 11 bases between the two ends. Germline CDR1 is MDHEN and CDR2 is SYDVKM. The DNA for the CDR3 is TGTGCCAGCAGAGGCCCGACCTATCAGCCCCAGCATTTT. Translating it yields CASRGPTYQPQHF.

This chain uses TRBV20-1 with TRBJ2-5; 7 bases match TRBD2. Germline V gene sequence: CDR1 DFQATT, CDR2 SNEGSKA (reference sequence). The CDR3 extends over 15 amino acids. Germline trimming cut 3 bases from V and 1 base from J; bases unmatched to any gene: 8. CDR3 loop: CSASEAGVSQETQYF. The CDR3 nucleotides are TGCAGTGCTAGTGAGGCGGGGGTGTCCCAAGAGACCCAGTACTTC.

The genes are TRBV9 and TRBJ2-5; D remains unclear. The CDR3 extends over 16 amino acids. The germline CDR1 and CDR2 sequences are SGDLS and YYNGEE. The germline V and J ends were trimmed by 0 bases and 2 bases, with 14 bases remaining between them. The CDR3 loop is CASSVAAIPPQETQYF. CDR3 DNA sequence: TGTGCCAGCAGCGTAGCGGCGATTCCACCACAAGAGACCCAGTACTTC.

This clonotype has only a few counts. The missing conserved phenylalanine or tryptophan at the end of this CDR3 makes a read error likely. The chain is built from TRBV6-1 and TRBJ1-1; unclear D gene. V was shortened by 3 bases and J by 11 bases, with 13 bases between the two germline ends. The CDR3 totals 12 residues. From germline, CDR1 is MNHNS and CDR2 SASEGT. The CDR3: CASSDSQILAFL. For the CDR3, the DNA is TGTGCCAGCAGTGACTCGCAGATACTGGCTTTCCTT.

Here the CDR3 DNA reads TGCAGCGTTGAAGTTAAGGGTCCCTCCTACAATGAGCAGTTCTTC. Translation: CSVEVKGPSYNEQFF. V and J are TRBV29-1 and TRBJ2-1; D is ambiguous. CDR1 is SQVTM, CDR2 ANQGSEA, per germline. This CDR3 comprises 15 residues. Between the trimmed V and J ends, which lost 1 base and 0 bases, there was a span of 10 bases.

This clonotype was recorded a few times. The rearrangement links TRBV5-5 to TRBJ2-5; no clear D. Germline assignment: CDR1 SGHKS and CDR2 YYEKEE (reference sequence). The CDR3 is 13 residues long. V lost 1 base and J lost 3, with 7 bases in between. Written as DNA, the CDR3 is TGTGCCAGCAGCTTGAGGTCTGAAGAGACCCAGTACTTC. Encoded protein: CASSLRSEETQYF.

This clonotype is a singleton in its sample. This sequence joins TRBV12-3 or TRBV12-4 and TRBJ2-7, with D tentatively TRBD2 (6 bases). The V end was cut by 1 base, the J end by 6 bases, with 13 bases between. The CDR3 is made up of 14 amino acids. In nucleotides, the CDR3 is TGTGCCAGCAGTTTAGGGCCTGGAGGGGCCGAGCAGTACTTC. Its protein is CASSLGPGGAEQYF.

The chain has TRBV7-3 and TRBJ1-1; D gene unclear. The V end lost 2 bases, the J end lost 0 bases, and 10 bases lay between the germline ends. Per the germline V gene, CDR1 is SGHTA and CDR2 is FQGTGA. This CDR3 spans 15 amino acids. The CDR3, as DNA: TGTGCCAGCAGCTTACAAGGCCAAATGAACACTGAAGCTTTCTTT. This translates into CASSLQGQMNTEAFF.

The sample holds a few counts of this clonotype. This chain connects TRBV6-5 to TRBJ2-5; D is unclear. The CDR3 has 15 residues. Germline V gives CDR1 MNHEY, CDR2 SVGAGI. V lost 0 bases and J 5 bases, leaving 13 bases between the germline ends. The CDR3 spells CASSYSSASPETQYF. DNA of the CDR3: TGTGCCAGCAGTTACTCGTCGGCATCCCCGGAGACCCAGTACTTC.

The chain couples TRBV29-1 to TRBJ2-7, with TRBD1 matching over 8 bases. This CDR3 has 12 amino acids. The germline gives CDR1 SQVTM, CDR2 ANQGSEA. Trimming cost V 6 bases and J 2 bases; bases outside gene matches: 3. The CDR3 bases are TGCAGCGTAGAGGACAGGGCCTACGAGCAGTACTTC. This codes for CSVEDRAYEQYF.

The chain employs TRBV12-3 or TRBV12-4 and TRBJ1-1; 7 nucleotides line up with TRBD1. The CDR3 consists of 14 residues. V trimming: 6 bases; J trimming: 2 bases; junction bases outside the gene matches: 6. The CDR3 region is CASRVGTANTEAFF. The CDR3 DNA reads TGTGCCAGCAGGGTCGGGACAGCTAACACTGAAGCTTTCTTT.

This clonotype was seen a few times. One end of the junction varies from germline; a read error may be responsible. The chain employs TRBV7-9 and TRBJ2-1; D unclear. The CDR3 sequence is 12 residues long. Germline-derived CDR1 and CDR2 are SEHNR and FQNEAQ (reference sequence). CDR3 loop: CASSLRVGGEYF. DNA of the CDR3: TGTGCCAGCAGCTTAAGGGTGGGCGGTGAGTACTTC.

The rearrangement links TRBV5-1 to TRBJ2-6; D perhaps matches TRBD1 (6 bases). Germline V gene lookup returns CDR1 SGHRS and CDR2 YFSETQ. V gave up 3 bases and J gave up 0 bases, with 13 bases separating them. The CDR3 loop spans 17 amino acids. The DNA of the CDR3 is TGCGCCAGCAGCTCCGGGACATTTCTCTCTGGGGCCAACGTCCTGACTTTC. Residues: CASSSGTFLSGANVLTF.

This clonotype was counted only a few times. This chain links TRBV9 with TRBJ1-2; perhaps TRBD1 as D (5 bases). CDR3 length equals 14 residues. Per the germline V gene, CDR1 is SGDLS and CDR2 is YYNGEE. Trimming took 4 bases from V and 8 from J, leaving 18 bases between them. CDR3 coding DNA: TGTGCCAGCAGCCCAGAGGTTCAGGGAAGGGGCTACACCTTC. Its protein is CASSPEVQGRGYTF.

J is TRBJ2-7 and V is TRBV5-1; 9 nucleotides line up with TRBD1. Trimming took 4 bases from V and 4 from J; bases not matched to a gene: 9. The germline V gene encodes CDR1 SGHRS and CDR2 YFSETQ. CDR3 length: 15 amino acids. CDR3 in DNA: TGCGCCAGCAGCCCCGCCCGGACAGGGGTGTACGAGCAGTACTTC. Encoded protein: CASSPARTGVYEQYF.

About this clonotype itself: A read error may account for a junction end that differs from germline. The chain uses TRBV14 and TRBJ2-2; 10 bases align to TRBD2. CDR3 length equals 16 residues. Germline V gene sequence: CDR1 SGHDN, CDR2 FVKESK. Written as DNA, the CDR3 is TGTGCCAGCAGCCCACTAGCGGGGTTGAACACCGGGGGGCTGTTTTTT. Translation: CASSPLAGLNTGGLFF.

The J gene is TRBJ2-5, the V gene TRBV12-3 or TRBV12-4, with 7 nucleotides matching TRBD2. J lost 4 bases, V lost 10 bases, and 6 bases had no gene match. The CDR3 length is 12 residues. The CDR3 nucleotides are TGTGCCACCAGGAGGGAGGGAGAGACCCAGTACTTC. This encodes CATRREGETQYF.

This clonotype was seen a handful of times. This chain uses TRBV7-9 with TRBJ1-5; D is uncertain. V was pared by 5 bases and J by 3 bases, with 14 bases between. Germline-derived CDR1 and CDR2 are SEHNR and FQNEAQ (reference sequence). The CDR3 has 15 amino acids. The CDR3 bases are TGTGCCAGCAGCCCCGAGGGTTGGGACAATCAGCCCCAGCATTTT. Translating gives CASSPEGWDNQPQHF.

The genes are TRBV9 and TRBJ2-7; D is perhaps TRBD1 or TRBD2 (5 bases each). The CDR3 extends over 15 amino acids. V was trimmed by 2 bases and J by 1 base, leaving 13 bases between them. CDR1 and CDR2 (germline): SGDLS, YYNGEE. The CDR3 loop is CASSVGGTVSYEQYF. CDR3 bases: TGTGCCAGCAGCGTTGGTGGGACGGTTTCCTACGAGCAGTACTTC.

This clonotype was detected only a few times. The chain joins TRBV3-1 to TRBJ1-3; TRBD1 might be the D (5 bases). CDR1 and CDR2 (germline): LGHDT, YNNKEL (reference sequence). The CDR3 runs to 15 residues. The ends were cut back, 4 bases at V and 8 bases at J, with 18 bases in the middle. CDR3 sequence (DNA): TGTGCCAGCAGCCTAAGGGGCCACAATGCCGACACCATATATTTT. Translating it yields CASSLRGHNADTIYF.

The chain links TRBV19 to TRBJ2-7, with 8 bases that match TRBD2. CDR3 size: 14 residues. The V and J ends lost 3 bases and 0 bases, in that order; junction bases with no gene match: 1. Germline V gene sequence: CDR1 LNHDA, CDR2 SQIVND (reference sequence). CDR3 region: CASSIGRGSYEQYF. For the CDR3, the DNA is TGTGCCAGTAGTATCGGGAGGGGCTCCTACGAGCAGTACTTC.

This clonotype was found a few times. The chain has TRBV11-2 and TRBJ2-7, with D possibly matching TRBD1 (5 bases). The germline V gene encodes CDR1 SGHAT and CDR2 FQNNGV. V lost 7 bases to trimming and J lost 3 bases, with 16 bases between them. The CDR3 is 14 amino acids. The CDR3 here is CASKTEPTSYEQYF. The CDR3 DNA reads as TGTGCCAGCAAGACAGAGCCAACAAGCTACGAGCAGTACTTC.

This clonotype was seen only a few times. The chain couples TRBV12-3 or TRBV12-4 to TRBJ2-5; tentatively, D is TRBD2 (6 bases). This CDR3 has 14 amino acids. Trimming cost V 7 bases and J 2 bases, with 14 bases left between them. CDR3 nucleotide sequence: TGTGCCAGCATCCCGGGCGGGAAACAAGAGACCCAGTACTTC. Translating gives CASIPGGKQETQYF.

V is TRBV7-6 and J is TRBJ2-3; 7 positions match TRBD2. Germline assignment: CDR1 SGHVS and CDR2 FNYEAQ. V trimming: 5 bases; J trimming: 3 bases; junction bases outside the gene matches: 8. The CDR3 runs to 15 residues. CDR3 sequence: CASSQEAGWTDTQYF. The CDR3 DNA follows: TGTGCCAGCAGCCAGGAAGCGGGGTGGACAGATACGCAGTATTTT.

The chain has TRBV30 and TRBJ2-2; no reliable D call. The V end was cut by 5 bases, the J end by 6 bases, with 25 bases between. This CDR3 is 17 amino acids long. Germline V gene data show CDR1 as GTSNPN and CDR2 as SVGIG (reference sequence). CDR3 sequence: CAWVPLGPKAVSGELFF. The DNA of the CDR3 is TGTGCCTGGGTTCCGCTCGGGCCAAAGGCAGTTTCCGGGGAGCTGTTTTTT.

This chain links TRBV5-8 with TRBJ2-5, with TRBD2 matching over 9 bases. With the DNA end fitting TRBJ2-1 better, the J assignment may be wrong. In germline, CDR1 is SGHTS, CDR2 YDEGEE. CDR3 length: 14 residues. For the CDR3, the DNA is TGTGCCAGCAGAGGACTAGCGTTCTACAATGAGCAGTTCTTC. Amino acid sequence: CASRGLAFYNEQFF.